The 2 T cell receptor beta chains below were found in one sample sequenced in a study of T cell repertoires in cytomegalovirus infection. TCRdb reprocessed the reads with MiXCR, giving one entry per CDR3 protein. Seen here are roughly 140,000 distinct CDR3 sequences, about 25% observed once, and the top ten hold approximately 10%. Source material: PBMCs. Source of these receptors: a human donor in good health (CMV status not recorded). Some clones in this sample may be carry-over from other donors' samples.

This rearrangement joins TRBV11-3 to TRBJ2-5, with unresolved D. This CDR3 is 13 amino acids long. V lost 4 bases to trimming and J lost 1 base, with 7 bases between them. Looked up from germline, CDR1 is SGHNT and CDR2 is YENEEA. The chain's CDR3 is CASSSSLQETQYF. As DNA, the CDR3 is TGTGCCAGCAGCTCCTCGCTCCAAGAGACCCAGTACTTC.

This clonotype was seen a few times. CDR3 nucleotides: TGTGCCAGCACCTGGGCAAGCACAGATACGCAGTATTTT. Translation gives CASTWASTDTQYF. This sequence joins TRBV7-2 and TRBJ2-3, with D unclear. The ends were cut back, 7 bases at V and 0 bases at J, with 8 bases in the middle. The CDR3 length is 13 residues. Germline-derived CDR1 and CDR2 are SGHTA and FQGNSA.